The T cell receptor (beta chain) described here comes from a study of T cells in Graves' hyperthyroidism and ophthalmopathy. CDR1 is ENHRY and CDR2 is SYGVKD in the germline V gene. The CDR3 is 16 residues long. V shed 2 bases, J shed 2 bases, and the junction held 2 bases outside the gene matches. TCR beta CDR3 regions were amplified from RNA. The HTBI primer set drove a first-round RT-PCR of the TCR CDR3. TCRdb fed the multiplex PCR reads into MiXCR, producing one record per CDR3 protein. Of a few hundred thousand distinct CDR3 sequences in the sample, around 42% were seen once. The sequencing input was peripheral blood or thyroid tissue (not recorded which). The clonotype originates from a woman under 30 with Graves' hyperthyroidism. V usage is TRBV10-3 and J usage is TRBJ2-6, with 8 bases lining up with TRBD2. The DNA of the CDR3 is TGTGCCATCAGTGAGAGTAGCGGGACTGGGGCCAACGTCCTGACTTTC. Translating gives CAISESSGTGANVLTF.